These 30 T cell receptor beta chains came from one sample sequenced in a study of graft-versus-host responses after intestinal transplantation (dated by TCRdb to about 2021). The library was made by the immunoSEQ multiplex PCR assay. Here the immuneACCESS table is served through TCRdb, limited to in-frame sequences with V and J called. Missing clones are a known gap in these copies; in checked studies unresolved V genes cover under half, and the rest lacks a known reason. A total of roughly 70,000 clones appear in this sample, approximately 84% of them only once. Of the sample, approximately 0.39% falls within the top ten clones. Antigen specificity for these receptors is unknown. Per the publication, the time point label means: cells obtained before transplantation from donor or recipient. Sample: unstimulated CD4+ T cells sorted from spleen or lymph node cells, taken before transplant. Receptors originate from a human donor who was the organ donor for an intestinal transplant.

This chain links TRBV7-9 with TRBJ2-6, with TRBD1 matching 7 bases. V lost 5 bases, J lost 0 bases, and 10 bases stayed unmatched. Germline values: CDR1 SEHNR, CDR2 FQNEAQ (reference sequence). The CDR3 runs to 18 residues. In DNA form, the CDR3 reads TGTGCCAGCAGCCAACCGGGACAGCTTTCCTCTGGGGCCAACGTCCTGACTTTC. Protein product: CASSQPGQLSSGANVLTF.

V gene TRBV7-2 combines with J gene TRBJ1-1; TRBD1 might be the D (6 bases). The CDR3 has 15 amino acids. V lost 5 bases, J lost 2 bases, and 15 bases lay in between. CDR1 is SGHTA, CDR2 FQGNSA, per germline. CDR3 amino acids: CASSIRGGGNTEAFF. DNA of the CDR3: TGTGCCAGCAGCATCAGGGGAGGGGGAAACACTGAAGCTTTCTTT.

The chain recombines TRBV2 with TRBJ2-5, with D possibly TRBD2 on 5 matching bases. Between the trimmed V and J ends, which lost 6 bases and 1 base, there was a span of 15 bases. The CDR3 has 15 residues. Germline V gene lookup returns CDR1 SNHLY and CDR2 FYNNEI. CDR3 in DNA: TGTGCCAGCAGGCCCCGGACGGGAACCCAAGAGACCCAGTACTTC. Encoded protein: CASRPRTGTQETQYF.

The chain carries TRBV4-2 and TRBJ1-2; 7 nucleotides agree with TRBD1. The J segment lost 4 bases and the V segment lost 1 base, leaving 3 bases of the junction unmatched. CDR3 length equals 14 residues. Germline lookup yields CDR1 LGHNA and CDR2 YNFKEQ. CDR3 sequence (DNA): TGTGCCAGCAGCCAAGGCGCAGGGGGCTATGGCTACACCTTC. It encodes CASSQGAGGYGYTF.

The chain employs TRBV6-1 and TRBJ1-2; D not resolved. Trimming removed 7 bases from V and 7 bases from J, with 10 bases in between. Looked up from germline, CDR1 is MNHNS and CDR2 is SASEGT. CDR3 length equals 11 residues. CDR3 in DNA: TGTGCCAGCACCTTCAGAATTGGCTACACCTTC. This gives the protein CASTFRIGYTF.

The CDR3 region is CASSLSPSNYNEQFF. CDR3 DNA sequence: TGTGCCAGCAGTTTATCTCCTAGCAACTACAATGAGCAGTTCTTC. This chain uses TRBV28 with TRBJ2-1; D may be TRBD2 (5 bases). The CDR3 runs 15 residues. The germline V gene has CDR1 MDHEN and CDR2 SYDVKM. V dropped 1 base and J dropped 3 bases, with 10 bases sitting between them.

This chain links TRBV28 with TRBJ2-5; D gene uncertain. The V end lost 6 bases, the J end lost 5 bases, and 13 bases lay between the germline ends. Germline V gene sequence: CDR1 MDHEN, CDR2 SYDVKM. The CDR3 runs to 13 residues. The CDR3 reads CASSSHRSETQYF. The CDR3 coding sequence is TGTGCCAGCAGCAGTCATCGCTCTGAGACCCAGTACTTC.

The J gene is TRBJ2-6, the V gene TRBV5-4; no firm D call. This CDR3 has 15 residues. V was clipped by 3 bases and J by 0 bases, with 7 bases between them. Germline V gives CDR1 SGHNT, CDR2 YYREEE (reference sequence). The CDR3 nucleotides are TGTGCCAGCAGCTCTGCTAGCTCTGGGGCCAACGTCCTGACTTTC. It encodes CASSSASSGANVLTF.

The chain uses TRBV15 and TRBJ2-2; possible D gene TRBD2, 5 bases. Trimming took off 0 bases at V and 2 bases at J, with 7 bases between the two ends. CDR1 is LNHNV, CDR2 YYDKDF, per germline (reference sequence). This CDR3 region has 15 residues. CDR3 DNA sequence: TGTGCCACCAGCAGAGACCGGACTAACACCGGGGAGCTGTTTTTT. Residues: CATSRDRTNTGELFF.

This chain links TRBV2 with TRBJ1-5; D not certain. CDR3 size: 13 residues. Trimming removed 6 bases at V and 0 bases at J, with 6 bases between. Per the germline V gene, CDR1 is SNHLY and CDR2 is FYNNEI. CDR3 loop: CASRHNSNQPQHF. CDR3 sequence (DNA): TGTGCCAGCAGGCACAATAGCAATCAGCCCCAGCATTTT.

J is TRBJ1-2 and V is TRBV7-9; a possible D gene is TRBD1 (5 bases). This CDR3 has 16 residues. Germline assignment: CDR1 SEHNR and CDR2 FQNEAQ (reference sequence). V dropped 7 bases and J dropped 2 bases, with 20 bases sitting between them. CDR3 protein: CASTPQGGAVNYGYTF. In nucleotides, the CDR3 is TGTGCCAGCACCCCGCAGGGCGGCGCGGTCAACTATGGCTACACCTTC. The variable domain in full, completed from reference TRBV7-9 and TRBJ1-2, reads DTGVSQNPRHKITKRGQNVTFRCDPISEHNRLYWYRQTLGQGPEFLTYFQNEAQLEKSRLLSDRFSAERPKGSFSTLEIQRTEQGDSAMYLCASTPQGGAVNYGYTFGSGTRLTVV.

The rearrangement links TRBV6-5 to TRBJ1-4, with TRBD1 identical over 7 bases. The CDR3 length is 14 residues. After removal of 5 bases from V and 4 bases from J, the junction contained 4 bases not matched to a gene. Germline CDR1 MNHEY, CDR2 SVGAGI. The CDR3 sequence: CASSDWDSNEKLFF. DNA for the CDR3: TGTGCCAGCAGTGATTGGGACAGTAATGAAAAACTGTTTTTT.

The genes are TRBV7-3 and TRBJ1-6; TRBD1 might be the D (5 bases). The germline V gene encodes CDR1 SGHTA and CDR2 FQGTGA. The V gene lost 1 base and the J gene lost 7 bases, with 8 bases spanning the gap. CDR3 length: 14 amino acids. CDR3 nucleotides: TGTGCCAGCAGCTTAAGGGGCCCGAATTCACCCCTCCACTTT. It is translated as CASSLRGPNSPLHF.

The chain recombines TRBV4-1 with TRBJ1-4, with 9 bases matching TRBD1. V was clipped by 6 bases and J by 8 bases; unmatched bases: 7. The germline gives CDR1 MGHRA, CDR2 YSYEKL. The CDR3 covers 14 residues. Here the CDR3 reads CASRTTGGTEKLFF. The CDR3 nucleotides read TGCGCCAGCAGGACGACAGGGGGAACGGAAAAACTGTTTTTT.

Concerning this clone itself: A junction end diverges from the germline sequence, so it may reflect a read error. This sequence joins TRBV18 and TRBJ1-2; 8 nucleotides agree with TRBD1. Germline CDR1 KGHSH, CDR2 LQKENI. The CDR3 is made up of 15 amino acids. CDR3: CASSPLDRGDYGYTF. The CDR3 DNA reads as TGTGCCAGCTCCCCACTAGACAGGGGCGACTATGGCTACACCTTC.

The chain couples TRBV19 to TRBJ2-1; D is perhaps TRBD1 (6 bases). V shed 7 bases and J shed 0 bases, with 13 bases lying between them. CDR1 is LNHDA and CDR2 is SQIVND in the germline V gene (reference sequence). This CDR3 comprises 15 residues. The CDR3 DNA is TGTGCCAGTAACGATAGGGGGAGCTCCTACAATGAGCAGTTCTTC. Encoded protein: CASNDRGSSYNEQFF.

This clone showed up just a few times. The gene calls are TRBV5-4 and TRBJ2-1; 9 bases agree with TRBD1. This CDR3 comprises 14 residues. V lost 5 bases to trimming and J lost 4 bases; unmatched junction nucleotides: 4. CDR1 is SGHNT, CDR2 YYREEE, per germline (reference sequence). This CDR3 is CASRGQGLYNEQFF. The CDR3 bases are TGTGCCAGCAGGGGACAGGGCCTATACAATGAGCAGTTCTTC.

The chain has TRBV27 and TRBJ1-1; tentatively, D is TRBD1 (5 bases). Germline V gene data show CDR1 as MNHEY and CDR2 as SMNVEV (reference sequence). CDR3 length: 14 residues. Trimming stripped 4 bases from V and 4 bases from J, with 13 bases between. For the CDR3, the DNA is TGTGCCAGCAGTTCAGGGTTCGGAAGCACTGAAGCTTTCTTT. Translating it yields CASSSGFGSTEAFF.

The chain has TRBV7-2 and TRBJ2-7; the match to TRBD2 covers 10 bases. Trimming at V came to 2 bases and at J to 1 base, leaving 2 bases not matched to a gene. Germline V gives CDR1 SGHTA, CDR2 FQGNSA. The CDR3 loop spans 15 amino acids. The CDR3, as DNA: TGTGCCAGCAGCTTAAGCGGGGGGGGTTCCTACGAGCAGTACGTC. Its protein is CASSLSGGGSYEQYV.

The V and J genes are TRBV19 and TRBJ2-3, with 8 bases lining up with TRBD2. Germline CDR1 and CDR2: LNHDA and SQIVND (reference sequence). The CDR3 spans 13 residues. Trimming took 9 bases from V and 2 from J; bases not matched to a gene: 4. The CDR3 loop reads CASGGALTDTQYF. The CDR3, as DNA: TGTGCCAGCGGGGGGGCCCTCACAGATACGCAGTATTTT.

The chain is built from TRBV4-2 and TRBJ2-1, with D possibly TRBD2 on 7 matching bases. This CDR3 region has 16 residues. Trimming stripped 4 bases from V and 9 bases from J, with 22 bases between. Looked up from germline, CDR1 is LGHNA and CDR2 is YNFKEQ. The CDR3 here is CASSRGAGLADSEQFF. DNA for the CDR3: TGTGCCAGCAGCCGGGGGGCGGGCCTAGCGGACAGTGAGCAGTTCTTC.

The rearrangement joins TRBV7-9 to TRBJ1-1; D gene ambiguous. Trimming shortened V by 2 bases and J by 1 base, and 8 bases separated the two germline ends. CDR3 length: 14 residues. Germline values: CDR1 SEHNR, CDR2 FQNEAQ (reference sequence). The CDR3 reads CASSLNSPNTEAFF. DNA for the CDR3: TGTGCCAGCAGCTTAAACAGCCCGAACACTGAAGCTTTCTTT.

The V gene is TRBV5-1, the J gene TRBJ1-1; maybe TRBD1 (6 bases). CDR1 is SGHRS and CDR2 is YFSETQ in the germline V gene. V dropped 3 bases and J dropped 3 bases, with 12 bases sitting between them. The CDR3 covers 14 residues. The CDR3 loop reads CASSSRTAYTEAFF. In DNA, the CDR3 is TGCGCCAGCAGCTCCCGGACAGCTTACACTGAAGCTTTCTTT.

V gene TRBV5-1 combines with J gene TRBJ2-3; D possibly corresponds to TRBD2 (7 bases). The V and J ends lost 2 bases and 2 bases respectively, with 15 bases between them. CDR1 and CDR2 from the germline V gene are SGHRS and YFSETQ. CDR3 length: 16 residues. CDR3 nucleotides: TGCGCCAGCAGCTTCGTGGGGCGGGGGCCCACAGATACGCAGTATTTT. Amino acids: CASSFVGRGPTDTQYF.

This chain joins TRBV19 and TRBJ2-5; D is perhaps TRBD2 (6 bases). The CDR3 loop spans 15 amino acids. The germline CDR1 and CDR2 sequences are LNHDA and SQIVND (reference sequence). Trimming took off 1 base at V and 3 bases at J, with 12 bases between the two ends. The CDR3 region has the DNA TGTGCCAGTAGTATAGTGAGAGGGGAGGAAGAGACCCAGTACTTC. Encoded protein: CASSIVRGEEETQYF.

The genes are TRBV6-1 and TRBJ1-2, with 7 bases matching TRBD1. CDR1 is MNHNS and CDR2 is SASEGT in the germline V gene. V trimming: 3 bases; J trimming: 6 bases; junction bases outside the gene matches: 4. This CDR3 has 13 amino acids. This CDR3 reads CASSERQGDGYTF. The CDR3 DNA follows: TGTGCCAGCAGTGAGCGCCAGGGGGATGGCTACACCTTC.

The chain couples TRBV10-3 to TRBJ2-2, with D uncertain. Trimming pared 3 bases from V and 1 base from J, leaving 6 bases between. CDR3 size: 14 residues. Germline CDR1 and CDR2: ENHRY and SYGVKD. CDR3 loop: CAISDRKNTGELFF. The CDR3 nucleotides are TGTGCCATCAGTGACAGGAAGAACACCGGGGAGCTGTTTTTT.

The J gene is TRBJ1-2, the V gene TRBV6-6, with D unclear. In germline, CDR1 is MNHNY, CDR2 SVGAGI (reference sequence). This CDR3 is 13 amino acids long. The ends were cut back, 0 bases at V and 8 bases at J, with 10 bases in the middle. The chain's CDR3 is CASSYSKLWGYTF. In DNA form, the CDR3 reads TGTGCCAGCAGTTACTCGAAGCTCTGGGGCTACACCTTC.

This clone has only one observation. The rearrangement uses TRBV5-8 and TRBJ2-3; D might be TRBD1 (6 bases). V shed 7 bases and J shed 5 bases, with 17 bases lying between them. The CDR3 consists of 14 residues. The germline V gene encodes CDR1 SGHTS and CDR2 YDEGEE. CDR3 region: CASPRQGRGDTQYF. CDR3 bases: TGTGCCAGCCCCCGCCAGGGGCGAGGAGATACGCAGTATTTT.

The chain employs TRBV6-5 and TRBJ1-5; D possibly corresponds to TRBD1 (6 bases). The CDR3 is 15 residues long. In germline, CDR1 is MNHEY, CDR2 SVGAGI. Between the trimmed V and J ends, which lost 7 bases and 0 bases, there was a span of 13 bases. CDR3 coding DNA: TGTGCCAGCAAGGACAGACCCTATAGCAATCAGCCCCAGCATTTT. This encodes CASKDRPYSNQPQHF.